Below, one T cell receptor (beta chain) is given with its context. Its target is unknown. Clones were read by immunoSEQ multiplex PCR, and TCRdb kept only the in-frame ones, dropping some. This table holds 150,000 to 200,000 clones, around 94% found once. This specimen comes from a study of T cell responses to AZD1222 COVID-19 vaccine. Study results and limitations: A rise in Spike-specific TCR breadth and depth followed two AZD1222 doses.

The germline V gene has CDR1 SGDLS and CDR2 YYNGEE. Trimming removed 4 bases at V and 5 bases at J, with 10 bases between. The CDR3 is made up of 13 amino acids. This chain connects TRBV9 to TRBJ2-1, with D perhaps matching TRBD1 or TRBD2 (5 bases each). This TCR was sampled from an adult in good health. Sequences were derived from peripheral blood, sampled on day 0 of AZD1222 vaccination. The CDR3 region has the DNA TGTGCCAGCAGCTTCGGGACCCACAATGAGCAGTTCTTC. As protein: CASSFGTHNEQFF.